The sequence of this TCR beta chain was determined in a study of neurological immune-mediated disorders. Study-level results: The most TCR clonal expansion was seen in HTLV-1-associated myelopathy, and the least was seen in multiple sclerosis, which fell below healthy controls.

At least ten counts were recorded for this clonotype. The antigen is not known. V was cut by 2 bases and J by 5 bases, with 20 bases left in between. Germline CDR1 is SGHRS and CDR2 is YFSETQ. This CDR3 region has 17 residues. Every sequencing run generated in excess of 190 million TCR-beta sequences. These sequences covered 15-18 subjects. TCRdb independently ran MiXCR on the 5' RACE reads; one entry per CDR3 protein. The table has more than 35,000 distinct CDR3 sequences, about 6% seen once. In Maryland, USA, blood bank volunteers were the healthy controls. Input material: CD4+ T cells from blood. V is TRBV5-1 and J is TRBJ2-1; D is uncertain. The TCR originated in a woman in her forties in good health. CDR3 nucleotides: TGCGCCAGCAGCTTTGGGCGAGAGCGAGGACCAAACAATGAGCAGTTCTTC. Amino acids: CASSFGRERGPNNEQFF. Full variable domain (missing parts from reference TRBV5-1 and TRBJ2-1): KAGVTQTPRYLIKTRGQQVTLSCSPISGHRSVSWYQQTPGQGLQFLFEYFSETQRNKGNFPGRFSGRQFSNSRSEMNVSTLELGDSALYLCASSFGRERGPNNEQFFGPGTRLTVL.